The 10 T cell receptor beta chains given below trace back to one sample, sequenced in a study of blood T cell repertoires in COVID-19. Clones were sequenced by immunoSEQ multiplex PCR, and TCRdb holds only the in-frame ones, with some missing. The sample consists of 70,000 or so clones, 70% to 85% of them appearing once. The sequencing input was peripheral blood. These receptor sequences come from a woman aged 70-85 years with acute or convalescent COVID-19.

In its sample, this clone was seen a few times. V is TRBV30 and J is TRBJ1-4, with a tentative D call TRBD1 (6 bases). CDR1 is GTSNPN, CDR2 SVGIG, per germline (reference sequence). This CDR3 has 14 residues. V was cut by 0 bases and J by 7 bases, with 12 bases left in between. The CDR3 loop reads CAWSVQGGGEKLFF. The CDR3 DNA sequence: TGTGCCTGGAGTGTACAGGGCGGCGGTGAAAAACTGTTTTTT.

The genes are TRBV9 and TRBJ1-2, with TRBD1 matching 8 bases. V lost 3 bases to trimming and J lost 8 bases; unmatched junction nucleotides: 6. The germline V gene encodes CDR1 SGDLS and CDR2 YYNGEE. This CDR3 is 13 amino acids long. As DNA, the CDR3 is TGTGCCAGCAGCGGGACAGGGTTATCCGGCTACACCTTC. The encoded protein is CASSGTGLSGYTF. Drawing the rest from reference TRBV9 and TRBJ1-2, the complete variable domain is DSGVTQTPKHLITATGQRVTLRCSPRSGDLSVYWYQQSLDQGLQFLIQYYNGEERAKGNILERFSAQQFPDLHSELNLSSLELGDSALYFCASSGTGLSGYTFGSGTRLTVV.

A single count supports this clone. One end of the junction does not line up with germline, which may come from a read error. The chain employs TRBV10-1 and TRBJ2-1; TRBD1 matches at 7 bases. Per the germline V gene, CDR1 is WNHNN and CDR2 is SYGVQD (reference sequence). The CDR3 has 16 amino acids. In DNA, the CDR3 is TGCGCCAGCAGTGAGTCCAATGACAGGGCCTATAATGAGCAGTTCTTC. Its translation: CASSESNDRAYNEQFF.

The chain joins TRBV3-1 (or the pseudogene TRBV3-2) to TRBJ1-3; the D gene is possibly TRBD1 (6 bases). This CDR3 is 15 amino acids long. V lost 1 base, J lost 0 bases, and 7 bases lay in between. Germline lookup yields CDR1 LGHDT and CDR2 YNNKEL (reference sequence). The CDR3 protein is CASSQGTASGNTIYF. The DNA for the CDR3 is TGTGCCAGCAGCCAAGGGACAGCCTCTGGAAACACCATATATTTT.

CDR3 sequence reads: CASSVHRDNNQPQHF. The DNA for the CDR3 is TGTGCCAGCAGTGTCCACCGGGACAACAATCAGCCCCAGCATTTT. This chain joins TRBV2 and TRBJ1-5; the D gene is possibly TRBD1 (6 bases). CDR1 and CDR2 from the germline V gene are SNHLY and FYNNEI. The CDR3 consists of 15 residues. The V end was cut by 4 bases, the J end by 3 bases, with 13 bases between.

This clone was picked up one time. The chain couples TRBV28 to TRBJ1-1; unclear D gene. This CDR3 has 14 residues. V lost 3 bases, J lost 4 bases, and 12 bases lay in between. CDR1 is MDHEN, CDR2 SYDVKM, per germline. CDR3: CASSLGTLGTEAFF. DNA of the CDR3: TGTGCCAGCAGTTTGGGCACCTTGGGCACTGAAGCTTTCTTT.

This chain joins TRBV12-3 or TRBV12-4 and TRBJ2-7; the D is unclear. The CDR3 contains 13 residues. V was pared by 6 bases and J by 4 bases, with 13 bases between. The CDR3 DNA follows: TGTGCCAGCAGCCGCGCCGACAATTACGAGCAGTACTTC. Translation: CASSRADNYEQYF.

V is TRBV5-1 and J is TRBJ2-7; 10 nucleotides agree with TRBD2. Unmatched junction bases numbered 0, after V lost 2 bases and J lost 10 bases. This CDR3 comprises 11 residues. Germline V gives CDR1 SGHRS, CDR2 YFSETQ. For the CDR3, the DNA is TGCGCCAGCAGCTTACTAGCGGGACAGTACTTC. It specifies CASSLLAGQYF. Drawing the rest from reference TRBV5-1 and TRBJ2-7, the complete variable domain is KAGVTQTPRYLIKTRGQQVTLSCSPISGHRSVSWYQQTPGQGLQFLFEYFSETQRNKGNFPGRFSGRQFSNSRSEMNVSTLELGDSALYLCASSLLAGQYFGPGTRLTVT.

V usage is TRBV4-2 and J usage is TRBJ2-5; 9 positions match TRBD1. CDR1 is LGHNA and CDR2 is YNFKEQ in the germline V gene. The CDR3 has 17 amino acids. V gave up 1 base and J gave up 5 bases; unmatched junction bases: 11. The CDR3 DNA sequence: TGTGCCAGCAGCCAAGTAGGTGGACAGGGGCACGGGGAGACCCAGTACTTC. Encoded protein: CASSQVGGQGHGETQYF.

This clone was counted once. The chain has TRBV3-1 (or the pseudogene TRBV3-2) and TRBJ1-6; possibly TRBD1 for D (5 bases). The CDR3 consists of 15 residues. Germline CDR1 LGHDT, CDR2 YNNKEL (reference sequence). Trimming removed 1 base at V and 5 bases at J, with 9 bases between. As DNA, the CDR3 is TGTGCCAGCAGCCAAGGACAGCCAGATAATTCACCCCTCCACTTT. It specifies CASSQGQPDNSPLHF.